Listed here are 27 T cell receptor beta chains from one sample, sequenced in a study of cytomegalovirus exposure and HLA in healthy donors. PCR employed 60 Vbeta and 13 Jbeta primers. The repertoire was sequenced with immunoSEQ multiplex PCR; TCRdb's copy has only in-frame clones and lacks some. The repertoire holds roughly 150,000 clones, roughly 80% seen once, with approximately 1.2% in the top ten. The source material was PBMCs. These receptor sequences come from a man aged 45-65 years in good health and CMV-seropositive.

This sequence joins TRBV9 and TRBJ2-5; a weak D match, TRBD2 (7 bases). The CDR3 length is 17 residues. The germline CDR1 and CDR2 sequences are SGDLS and YYNGEE. V gave up 0 bases and J gave up 7 bases, with 22 bases separating them. CDR3 DNA: TGTGCCAGCAGCGTAGACGGGGGGCCAAGTCCGACTGGGACCCAGTACTTC. This translates into CASSVDGGPSPTGTQYF.

This clone turned up a few times. The gene calls are TRBV5-5 and TRBJ1-1; unclear D gene. The CDR3 sequence is 15 residues long. The V end was cut by 2 bases, the J end by 0 bases, with 11 bases between. Germline-derived CDR1 and CDR2 are SGHKS and YYEKEE (reference sequence). The CDR3 DNA sequence: TGTGCCAGCAGCTTACAGTCGGGGATGAACACTGAAGCTTTCTTT. Its translation is CASSLQSGMNTEAFF. The complete variable domain, with remaining parts taken from reference TRBV5-5 and TRBJ1-1, reads DAGVTQSPTHLIKTRGQQVTLRCSPISGHKSVSWYQQVLGQGPQFIFQYYEKEERGRGNFPDRFSARQFPNYSSELNVNALLLGDSALYLCASSLQSGMNTEAFFGQGTRLTVV.

The V gene is TRBV30, the J gene TRBJ1-1; no reliable D call. The CDR3 totals 12 residues. The V gene's germline CDR1 is GTSNPN and CDR2 SVGIG (reference sequence). With 0 bases removed from V and 5 bases from J, the gap between germline ends came to 7 bases. In DNA form, the CDR3 reads TGTGCCTGGAGTGTGCGTGTTACTGAAGCTTTCTTT. It specifies CAWSVRVTEAFF. The variable domain in full, with the rest retrieved from reference TRBV30 and TRBJ1-1, is SQTIHQWPATLVQPVGSPLSLECTVEGTSNPNLYWYRQAAGRGLQLLFYSVGIGQISSEVPQNLSASRPQDRQFILSSKKLLLSDSGFYLCAWSVRVTEAFFGQGTRLTVV.

The chain uses TRBV6-1 and TRBJ1-2, with D maybe TRBD1 (5 bases). Per the germline V gene, CDR1 is MNHNS and CDR2 is SASEGT. The V gene lost 6 bases and the J gene lost 3 bases, with 11 bases spanning the gap. The CDR3 contains 13 residues. Here the CDR3 DNA reads TGTGCCAGCAGGCAGGGAAATTACTATGGCTACACCTTC. It codes for CASRQGNYYGYTF.

The J gene is TRBJ2-2, the V gene TRBV9; D possibly corresponds to TRBD2 (5 bases). This CDR3 contains 17 residues. V was cut by 0 bases and J by 1 base, with 13 bases left in between. Germline CDR1 SGDLS, CDR2 YYNGEE. The CDR3 DNA follows: TGTGCCAGCAGCGTAGTCGGACTTAACAGGAACACCGGGGAGCTGTTTTTT. As protein: CASSVVGLNRNTGELFF.

The CDR3 bases are TGTGCCAGCAGCTTAGCGGGTCGGGGAGAGACCCAGTACTTC. This translates into CASSLAGRGETQYF. The chain uses TRBV7-9 and TRBJ2-5; weak D call: TRBD2 (5 bases). CDR3 length: 14 residues. V lost 0 bases to trimming and J lost 4 bases, with 9 bases between them. Germline-derived CDR1 and CDR2 are SEHNR and FQNEAQ (reference sequence). Full variable domain (missing parts from reference TRBV7-9 and TRBJ2-5): DTGVSQNPRHKITKRGQNVTFRCDPISEHNRLYWYRQTLGQGPEFLTYFQNEAQLEKSRLLSDRFSAERPKGSFSTLEIQRTEQGDSAMYLCASSLAGRGETQYFGPGTRLLVL.

This chain connects TRBV27 to TRBJ1-3; TRBD1 matches 7 bases. CDR3 length equals 15 residues. Per germline, CDR1 MNHEY and CDR2 SMNVEV (reference sequence). The junction had 5 bases not matched to a gene; V was cut back by 4 bases and J by 2 bases. The CDR3 nucleotides are TGTGCCAGCAGTTCTCGACAGGGCCCTGGAAACACCATATATTTT. Translating gives CASSSRQGPGNTIYF.

The V gene is TRBV2, the J gene TRBJ2-1; 7 positions agree with TRBD1. Per germline, CDR1 SNHLY and CDR2 FYNNEI. Germline trimming cut 2 bases from V and 4 bases from J; bases unmatched to any gene: 8. This CDR3 is 16 amino acids long. The CDR3 loop reads CASSENTGTEYNEQFF. Written as DNA, the CDR3 is TGTGCCAGCAGTGAAAATACCGGGACAGAATACAATGAGCAGTTCTTC.

The chain combines TRBV7-8 with TRBJ2-2; 7 positions match TRBD1. The V gene end was trimmed by 7 bases and the J gene end by 5 bases; junction bases not matched to a gene: 1. The CDR3 is 12 amino acids. Germline lookup yields CDR1 SGHVS and CDR2 FQNEAQ. The CDR3 sequence: CASTQGTGELFF. DNA for the CDR3: TGTGCCAGCACACAGGGGACCGGGGAGCTGTTTTTT.

This rearrangement joins TRBV19 to TRBJ1-5, with 9 nucleotides matching TRBD1. The V gene's germline CDR1 is LNHDA and CDR2 SQIVND (reference sequence). Trimming at V came to 2 bases and at J to 6 bases, leaving 8 bases not matched to a gene. This CDR3 has 16 residues. The CDR3 loop is CASSIYRDRAFQPQHF. DNA of the CDR3: TGTGCCAGTAGTATATATCGGGACAGGGCTTTTCAGCCCCAGCATTTT.

The rearrangement links TRBV9 to TRBJ2-7, with D maybe TRBD2 (5 bases). The CDR3 sequence is 14 residues long. Between the trimmed V and J ends, which lost 4 bases and 5 bases, there was a span of 16 bases. Per germline, CDR1 SGDLS and CDR2 YYNGEE. The CDR3 sequence: CASSPRTGFDEQYF. The CDR3 DNA reads TGTGCCAGCAGCCCACGGACGGGGTTTGACGAGCAGTACTTC. Variable domain in full (rest from reference TRBV9 and TRBJ2-7): DSGVTQTPKHLITATGQRVTLRCSPRSGDLSVYWYQQSLDQGLQFLIQYYNGEERAKGNILERFSAQQFPDLHSELNLSSLELGDSALYFCASSPRTGFDEQYFGPGTRLTVT.

This clone appeared a few times. This chain links TRBV15 with TRBJ2-5, with D possibly matching TRBD2 (5 bases). This CDR3 is built from 15 residues. Trimming pared 3 bases from V and 4 bases from J, leaving 15 bases between. The germline V gene has CDR1 LNHNV and CDR2 YYDKDF (reference sequence). The CDR3 bases are TGTGCCACCAGCAGGCCCTCGGGCGGGCGAGAGACCCAGTACTTC. It yields the protein CATSRPSGGRETQYF.

The V and J genes are TRBV19 and TRBJ1-2, with no clear D. CDR1 is LNHDA and CDR2 is SQIVND in the germline V gene (reference sequence). Trimming removed 3 bases at V and 4 bases at J, with 12 bases between. This CDR3 is built from 14 residues. In DNA, the CDR3 is TGTGCCAGTAGTATTGGAGACCGCGTCTATGGCTACACCTTC. It translates to CASSIGDRVYGYTF. The variable domain in full, with the rest retrieved from reference TRBV19 and TRBJ1-2, is DGGITQSPKYLFRKEGQNVTLSCEQNLNHDAMYWYRQDPGQGLRLIYYSQIVNDFQKGDIAEGYSVSREKKESFPLTVTSAQKNPTAFYLCASSIGDRVYGYTFGSGTRLTVV.

V gene TRBV6-5 combines with J gene TRBJ1-2, with 9 bases that match TRBD1. The CDR3 has 14 residues. Germline-derived CDR1 and CDR2 are MNHEY and SVGAGI. J was trimmed by 8 bases and V by 6 bases; bases with no gene match: 10. CDR3 amino acids: CASRTGTGGFGYTF. The CDR3 DNA sequence: TGTGCCAGCAGGACCGGCACAGGGGGCTTCGGCTACACCTTC.

The chain combines TRBV4-2 with TRBJ2-7, with D hard to call. CDR1 LGHNA and CDR2 YNFKEQ come from the germline V gene. CDR3 length equals 15 residues. The ends were cut back, 4 bases at V and 2 bases at J, with 15 bases in the middle. DNA of the CDR3: TGTGCCAGCAGCCTCCGGTATGAGCCTCCCTACGAGCAGTACTTC. This codes for CASSLRYEPPYEQYF.

The V and J genes are TRBV5-4 and TRBJ2-1, with 9 bases lining up with TRBD2. After removal of 2 bases from V and 5 bases from J, the junction contained 5 bases not matched to a gene. CDR1 and CDR2 (germline): SGHNT, YYREEE (reference sequence). The CDR3 sequence is 15 residues long. The CDR3 region has the DNA TGTGCCAGCAGCTTAGCGGGAGGCGCAAACAATGAGCAGTTCTTC. Its protein is CASSLAGGANNEQFF.

The V call is TRBV9, the J call TRBJ2-3; D is perhaps TRBD2 (5 bases). The ends were cut back, 6 bases at V and 2 bases at J, with 13 bases in the middle. Per the germline V gene, CDR1 is SGDLS and CDR2 is YYNGEE. This CDR3 spans 14 amino acids. DNA of the CDR3: TGTGCCAGCAACCGCGGAGGCCCCACAGATACGCAGTATTTT. Translation gives CASNRGGPTDTQYF.

The chain carries TRBV29-1 and TRBJ2-1; maybe TRBD1 (5 bases). This CDR3 spans 14 amino acids. Trimming pared 4 bases from V and 2 bases from J, leaving 12 bases between. Germline lookup yields CDR1 SQVTM and CDR2 ANQGSEA. CDR3 sequence (DNA): TGCAGCGTTGCGGGCAGGGTGACCTACAATGAGCAGTTCTTC. Its translation is CSVAGRVTYNEQFF.

This clone appeared once. V is TRBV2 and J is TRBJ2-7; tentatively, D is TRBD2 (6 bases). The CDR3 spans 13 residues. With 4 bases removed from V and 6 bases from J, the gap between germline ends came to 13 bases. The germline V gene encodes CDR1 SNHLY and CDR2 FYNNEI. Here the CDR3 reads CASSVGGTTEQYF. As DNA, the CDR3 is TGTGCCAGCAGTGTGGGAGGCACCACCGAGCAGTACTTC.

The CDR3 loop is CAWSGRDRGRINEKLFF. In nucleotides, the CDR3 is TGTGCCTGGAGTGGCCGGGACAGGGGGCGGATTAATGAAAAACTGTTTTTT. This chain uses TRBV30 with TRBJ1-4; 12 nucleotides agree with TRBD1. CDR3 length: 17 amino acids. The V and J ends lost 1 base and 4 bases, in that order; junction bases with no gene match: 7. Germline V gene lookup returns CDR1 GTSNPN and CDR2 SVGIG (reference sequence).

The chain combines TRBV11-2 with TRBJ2-7; TRBD1 matches 7 bases. The CDR3 is 13 residues long. With 5 bases clipped from V and 7 bases from J, the junction kept 8 bases outside the gene matches. In germline, CDR1 is SGHAT, CDR2 FQNNGV. The chain's CDR3 is CASSVDREREQYF. In DNA form, the CDR3 reads TGTGCCAGCAGCGTCGACAGGGAGCGTGAGCAGTACTTC.

This clone was detected once. The rearrangement uses TRBV18 and TRBJ1-1; 8 bases agree with TRBD1. The CDR3 loop spans 14 amino acids. V was clipped by 6 bases and J by 4 bases; unmatched bases: 7. Germline CDR1 KGHSH, CDR2 LQKENI. DNA for the CDR3: TGTGCCAGCTCCGCTGAGACAGGGGCCACTGAAGCTTTCTTT. Translation: CASSAETGATEAFF. The entire variable domain, with the rest obtained from reference TRBV18 and TRBJ1-1, is as follows: NAGVMQNPRHLVRRRGQEARLRCSPMKGHSHVYWYRQLPEEGLKFMVYLQKENIIDESGMPKERFSAEFPKEGPSILRIQQVVRGDSAAYFCASSAETGATEAFFGQGTRLTVV.

This sequence joins TRBV30 and TRBJ1-4; D uncertain. Germline V lookup: CDR1 GTSNPN, CDR2 SVGIG (reference sequence). The CDR3 runs 14 residues. Trimming removed 4 bases at V and 7 bases at J, with 16 bases between. The CDR3 sequence is CAWTVGSRGEKLFF. In nucleotides, the CDR3 is TGTGCCTGGACTGTAGGGAGTCGAGGTGAAAAACTGTTTTTT.

The chain couples TRBV28 to TRBJ2-2, with D possibly being TRBD2 (6 bases). The germline CDR1 and CDR2 sequences are MDHEN and SYDVKM. This CDR3 comprises 15 residues. V was trimmed by 6 bases and J by 6 bases, leaving 17 bases between them. The CDR3 reads CASRTGTLMAGELFF. In nucleotides, the CDR3 is TGTGCCAGCAGGACCGGGACTCTCATGGCCGGGGAGCTGTTTTTT.

This rearrangement joins TRBV5-1 to TRBJ1-1, with D possibly being TRBD1 (5 bases). V was shortened by 7 bases and J by 9 bases, with 22 bases between the two germline ends. This CDR3 has 14 residues. Germline V gene lookup returns CDR1 SGHRS and CDR2 YFSETQ. The CDR3 sequence: CASGQGQALSKAFF. The CDR3 bases are TGCGCCAGCGGACAAGGGCAGGCACTTTCGAAAGCTTTCTTT.

The CDR3 bases are TGTGCCAGCAGCTATGAAGCCTCTACCGACACCATATATTTT. Translating gives CASSYEASTDTIYF. This chain uses TRBV9 with TRBJ1-3; D gene ambiguous. The germline gives CDR1 SGDLS, CDR2 YYNGEE. The CDR3 covers 14 residues. V lost 4 bases, J lost 8 bases, and 16 bases lay in between.

The table lists this clone with a few counts. The chain is built from TRBV7-9 and TRBJ2-7; the D is unclear. Germline CDR1 is SEHNR and CDR2 is FQNEAQ (reference sequence). The V end lost 4 bases, the J end lost 2 bases, and 15 bases lay between the germline ends. This CDR3 region has 15 residues. CDR3 in amino acids: CASSSDLTGAYEQYF. Written as DNA, the CDR3 is TGTGCCAGCAGCTCCGACTTGACGGGTGCCTACGAGCAGTACTTC.